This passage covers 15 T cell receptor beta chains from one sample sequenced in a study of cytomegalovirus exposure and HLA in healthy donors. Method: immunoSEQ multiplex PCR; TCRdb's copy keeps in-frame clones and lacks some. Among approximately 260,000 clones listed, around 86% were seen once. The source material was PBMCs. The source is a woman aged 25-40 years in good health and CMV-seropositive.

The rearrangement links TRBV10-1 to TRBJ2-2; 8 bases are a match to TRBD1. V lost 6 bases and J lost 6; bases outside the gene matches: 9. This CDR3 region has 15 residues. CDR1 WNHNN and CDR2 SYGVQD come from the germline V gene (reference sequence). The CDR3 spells CASSLDRAGAGELFF. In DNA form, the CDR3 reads TGCGCCAGCAGCCTGGACAGGGCTGGGGCCGGGGAGCTGTTTTTT.

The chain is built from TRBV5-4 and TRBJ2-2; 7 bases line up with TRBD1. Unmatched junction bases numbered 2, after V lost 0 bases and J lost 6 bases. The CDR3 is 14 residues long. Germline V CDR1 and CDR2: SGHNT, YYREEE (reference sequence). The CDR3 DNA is TGTGCCAGCAGCTTGGCGACAGGGCCCGGGGAGCTGTTTTTT. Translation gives CASSLATGPGELFF.

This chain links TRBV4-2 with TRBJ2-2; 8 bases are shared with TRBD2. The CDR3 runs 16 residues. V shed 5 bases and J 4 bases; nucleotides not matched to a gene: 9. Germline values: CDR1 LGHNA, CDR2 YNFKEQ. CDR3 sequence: CASSYSGTSVTGELFF. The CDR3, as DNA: TGTGCCAGCAGCTACTCCGGGACTAGTGTCACCGGGGAGCTGTTTTTT.

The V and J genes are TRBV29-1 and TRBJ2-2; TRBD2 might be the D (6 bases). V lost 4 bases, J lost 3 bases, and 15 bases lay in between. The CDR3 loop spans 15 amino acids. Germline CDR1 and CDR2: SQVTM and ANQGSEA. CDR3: CSVGPRSGYTGELFF. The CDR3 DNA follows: TGCAGCGTTGGCCCGAGGAGCGGGTACACCGGGGAGCTGTTTTTT.

The CDR3 reads CASSLSGTAEYEQYF. CDR3 in DNA: TGTGCCAGCAGCTTGTCTGGGACAGCGGAGTACGAGCAGTACTTC. This chain joins TRBV5-5 and TRBJ2-7; 7 bases match TRBD1. The junction had 8 bases not matched to a gene; V was cut back by 1 base and J by 4 bases. Per germline, CDR1 SGHKS and CDR2 YYEKEE (reference sequence). The CDR3 loop spans 15 amino acids.

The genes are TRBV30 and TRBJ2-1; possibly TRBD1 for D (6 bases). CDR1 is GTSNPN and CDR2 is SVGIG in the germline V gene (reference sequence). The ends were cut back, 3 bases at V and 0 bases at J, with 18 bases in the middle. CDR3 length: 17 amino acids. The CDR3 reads CAWSGIGTTDSYNEQFF. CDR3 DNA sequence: TGTGCCTGGAGCGGAATTGGGACAACGGACTCCTACAATGAGCAGTTCTTC.

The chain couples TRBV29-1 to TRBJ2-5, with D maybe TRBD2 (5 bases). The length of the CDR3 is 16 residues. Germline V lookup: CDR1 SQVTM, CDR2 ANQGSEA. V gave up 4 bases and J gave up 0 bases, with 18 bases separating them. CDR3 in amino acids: CSVAGNLPRDQETQYF. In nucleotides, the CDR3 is TGCAGCGTTGCCGGGAATCTCCCCAGAGACCAAGAGACCCAGTACTTC.

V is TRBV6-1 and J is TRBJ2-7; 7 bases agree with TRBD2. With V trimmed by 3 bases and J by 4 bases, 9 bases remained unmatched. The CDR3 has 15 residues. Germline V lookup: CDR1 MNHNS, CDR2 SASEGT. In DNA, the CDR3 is TGTGCCAGCAGTGATTTTGGCGGGAGAAGTTACGAGCAGTACTTC. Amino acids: CASSDFGGRSYEQYF.

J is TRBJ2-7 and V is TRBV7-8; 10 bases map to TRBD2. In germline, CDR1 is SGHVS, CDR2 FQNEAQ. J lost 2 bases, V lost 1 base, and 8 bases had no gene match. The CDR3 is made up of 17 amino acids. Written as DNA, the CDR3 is TGTGCCAGCAGCTTAGTCCTCGGGACTAGCGTTACCTACGAGCAGTACTTC. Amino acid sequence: CASSLVLGTSVTYEQYF.

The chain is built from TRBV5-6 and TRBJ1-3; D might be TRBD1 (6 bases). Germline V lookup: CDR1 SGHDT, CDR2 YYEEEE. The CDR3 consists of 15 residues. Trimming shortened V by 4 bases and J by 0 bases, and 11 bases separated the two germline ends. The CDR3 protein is CASSLRGGSGNTIYF. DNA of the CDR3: TGTGCCAGCAGCCTCAGGGGCGGCTCTGGAAACACCATATATTTT.

The CDR3 loop reads CASSFSQGNFKGYTF. CDR3 coding DNA: TGTGCCAGCAGTTTTTCGCAGGGGAATTTTAAAGGCTACACCTTC. This sequence joins TRBV27 and TRBJ1-2, with D possibly matching TRBD1 (6 bases). The V gene's germline CDR1 is MNHEY and CDR2 SMNVEV (reference sequence). Trimming removed 3 bases from V and 8 bases from J, with 19 bases in between. This CDR3 comprises 15 residues.

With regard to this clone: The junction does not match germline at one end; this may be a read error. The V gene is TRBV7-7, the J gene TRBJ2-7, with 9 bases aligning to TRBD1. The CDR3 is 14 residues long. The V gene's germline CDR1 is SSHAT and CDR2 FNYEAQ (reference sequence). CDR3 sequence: CASSPDRGGNEQYF. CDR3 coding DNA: TGTGCTAGCAGCCCGGACAGGGGCGGCAACGAGCAGTACTTC.

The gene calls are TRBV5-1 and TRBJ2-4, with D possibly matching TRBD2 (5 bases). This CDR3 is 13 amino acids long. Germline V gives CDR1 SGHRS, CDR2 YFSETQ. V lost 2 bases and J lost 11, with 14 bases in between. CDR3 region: CASSFLGGTVQYF. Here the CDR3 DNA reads TGCGCCAGCAGCTTTCTAGGAGGAACTGTTCAGTACTTC.

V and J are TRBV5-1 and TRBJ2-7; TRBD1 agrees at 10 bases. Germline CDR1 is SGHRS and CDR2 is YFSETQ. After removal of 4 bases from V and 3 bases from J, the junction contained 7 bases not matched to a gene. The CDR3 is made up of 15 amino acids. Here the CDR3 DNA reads TGCGCCAGCAGCGACATCCGGGACAGGGGCTACGAGCAGTACTTC. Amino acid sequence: CASSDIRDRGYEQYF.

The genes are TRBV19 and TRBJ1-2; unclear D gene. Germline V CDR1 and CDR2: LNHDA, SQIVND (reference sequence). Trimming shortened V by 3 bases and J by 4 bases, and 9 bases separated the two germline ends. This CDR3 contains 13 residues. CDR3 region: CASSIGQAYGYTF. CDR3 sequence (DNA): TGTGCCAGTAGTATTGGGCAGGCCTATGGCTACACCTTC.